These T cell receptor beta chains were read from a single sample in a study of blood T cells in healthy people across ages. Each CDR3 protein is one row after TCRdb ran MiXCR on the 5' RACE reads. The sample carries around 2 million distinct CDR3 sequences, approximately 40% recorded once. The sequenced material came from blood. These receptors were obtained from a human donor in good health. CDR3s include the opening cysteine and the closing phenylalanine or tryptophan. The D gene is left open where the match is weak. Expanded clones are given a class, and other clones once, few, many or no size at all.

CDR3nt	CDR3aa	abundance	d_gene	v_gene	j_gene
TGTGCCAGCTCACCAAGGCTCGAGGGTACCTCAGATACGCAGTATTTT	CASSPRLEGTSDTQYF	-	-	TRBV18	TRBJ2-3
TGTGCCAGCAGCCAATCCGGGACTAGCGGGGGGATCACAGATACGCAGTATTTT	CASSQSGTSGGITDTQYF	few	TRBD2	TRBV9	TRBJ2-3
TGTGCCAGCAGCGCCAGGGGGTCGAACACTGAAGCTTTCTTT	CASSARGSNTEAFF	few	TRBD1	TRBV7-8	TRBJ1-1
TGTGCCACCAGTGATGAAGGAAGCCCAAAAAACATTCAGTACTTC	CATSDEGSPKNIQYF	-	-	TRBV24-1	TRBJ2-4
TGTGCCAGCATTCGCGGAGGGCCTAACTATGGCTACACCTTC	CASIRGGPNYGYTF	-	-	TRBV28	TRBJ1-2
TGCAGCGCCCAGAGACAGCTTAATGAAAAACTGTTTTTT	CSAQRQLNEKLFF	-	-	TRBV29-1	TRBJ1-4
TGTGCCAGCAGGTTTGGACAGAGCTACGAGCAGTACTTC	CASRFGQSYEQYF	-	-	TRBV12-3/TRBV12-4	TRBJ2-7
TGTGCCAGCAGCTCGGACATGAGTCAGCCCCAGCATTTT	CASSSDMSQPQHF	-	-	TRBV7-8	TRBJ1-5
TGTGCCAGTAGTTCTACCAGGGGTAACGAGCAGTACTTC	CASSSTRGNEQYF	-	-	TRBV19	TRBJ2-7
TGCGCCAGCAGCCCCGGTAATAGCGGGGGATACTACGAGCAGTACTTC	CASSPGNSGGYYEQYF	few	TRBD2	TRBV5-1	TRBJ2-7
TGCAGTGCTAGCGGGCGACACAATGAGCAGTTCTTC	CSASGRHNEQFF	-	-	TRBV20-1	TRBJ2-1
TGTGCCAGCAGCCCTCGACCGGCCGGGGAGCTGTTTTTT	CASSPRPAGELFF	-	-	TRBV7-7	TRBJ2-2
TGCAGTGCTAAAATCAGGGGTGCCGAGACCCAGTTCTTC	CSAKIRGAETQFF	-	-	TRBV20-1	TRBJ2-1
TGTGCCAGCAGCCCAGTGACAAGGGGTGAGGAGGATACGCAGTATTTT	CASSPVTRGEEDTQYF	-	-	TRBV4-2	TRBJ2-3
TGTGCCAGCAGTCCTTCCGGGACAGGGGGCGATAGGCAGTACTTC	CASSPSGTGGDRQYF	-	TRBD1	TRBV7-9	TRBJ2-7
TGTGCCAGCACCTCAATGGAGGAGACCCAGTACTTC	CASTSMEETQYF	-	-	TRBV28	TRBJ2-5
TGTGTCAGCAGCCGACAGGGGGCTGGCGAGCAGTACTTC	CVSSRQGAGEQYF	once	TRBD1	TRBV4-2	TRBJ2-7
TGTGCCAGCAGCGTACCCACAGGGCAAGAGACCCAGTACTTC	CASSVPTGQETQYF	-	-	TRBV7-9	TRBJ2-5
TGTGCCAGCAGCAAAAGGACAGGGACCTATGGCTACACCTTC	CASSKRTGTYGYTF	few	TRBD1	TRBV7-2	TRBJ1-2
TGCGCCAGCAGCCCAGTCACCGTGAGGCACGAGCAGTACTTC	CASSPVTVRHEQYF	-	-	TRBV5-1	TRBJ2-7
TGTGCCAGCAGGACTAGTAGGGCCGGGAAAACTGAAGCTTTCTTT	CASRTSRAGKTEAFF	few	-	TRBV6-1	TRBJ1-1
TGTGCCAGCAGTTACATAGGGACTAGCGGGGGAGATACGCAGTATTTT	CASSYIGTSGGDTQYF	-	TRBD2	TRBV6-6	TRBJ2-3
TGTGCCAGCAGCTTGGAGGGGGTTTACTACGAGCAGTACTTC	CASSLEGVYYEQYF	-	-	TRBV5-6	TRBJ2-7
TGTGCCACCTCAGGGTTGGGAAACACCATATATTTT	CATSGLGNTIYF	-	-	TRBV6-6	TRBJ1-3
TGCGCCAGCAGCTCCGAGATAAACAGCCCTCTCTATAATTCACCCCTCCACTTT	CASSSEINSPLYNSPLHF	-	-	TRBV5-1	TRBJ1-6
TGCAGTGCTGCTTCTCTCTTAGAAATGAACACTGAAGCTTTCTTT	CSAASLLEMNTEAFF	few	-	TRBV20-1	TRBJ1-1
TGCGCCAGCAGCCCGCGTACAGGGGGCACCTACAATGAGCAGGTCTTC	CASSPRTGGTYNEQVF	once	TRBD1	TRBV5-1	TRBJ2-1
TGTGCCAGCAGCTTTGGTAGCGGGGGGGCGAGAGATACGCAGTATTTT	CASSFGSGGARDTQYF	-	TRBD2	TRBV7-2	TRBJ2-3
TGCAGTGCTAGATGGCAGTCTAACTATGGCTACACCTTC	CSARWQSNYGYTF	-	-	TRBV20-1	TRBJ1-2
TGCGCCAGCAGCTTGGAGTTCCTAGCGGGGTCTAATGAGCAGTTCTTC	CASSLEFLAGSNEQFF	few	TRBD2	TRBV5-1	TRBJ2-1
TGTGCCAGCTTACCGGCAACTAATGAAAAACTGTTTTTT	CASLPATNEKLFF	few	-	TRBV19	TRBJ1-4
TGTGCCATCAGTGAGGACAGAATTTATGGCTACACCTTC	CAISEDRIYGYTF	-	-	TRBV10-3	TRBJ1-2
TGTGCCAGCAGCCAACAGGGCTACTATGGCTACACCTTC	CASSQQGYYGYTF	many	-	TRBV9	TRBJ1-2
TGTGCCAGCAGTTTCTTGAGGGGACTAACAGATACGCAGTATTTT	CASSFLRGLTDTQYF	-	TRBD2	TRBV12-3/TRBV12-4	TRBJ2-3
TGTGCCACCTCGCCAGGCGGGGAGCTGTTTTTT	CATSPGGELFF	-	-	TRBV6-2/TRBV6-3	TRBJ2-2
TGTGCCAGCAGCCAAGGGTTGGGGGACAGGGGGGTAAGGAGAACTGAAGCTTTCTTT	CASSQGLGDRGVRRTEAFF	many	TRBD1	TRBV9	TRBJ1-1
TGTGCCAGCAGTTGGGCGGGACTAGCCTCCTACGAGCAGTACTTC	CASSWAGLASYEQYF	few	TRBD2	TRBV27	TRBJ2-7
TGTGCCACCCGGAAACTAACCTACGAGCAGTACTTC	CATRKLTYEQYF	-	-	TRBV11-1	TRBJ2-7
TGTGCCAGCAGTTTAGCCTCCTGGGGCGAGCAGTTCTTC	CASSLASWGEQFF	-	-	TRBV12-3/TRBV12-4	TRBJ2-1
TGTGCCAGCAGCGTAGCTCGAGGGTTCACTGAAGCTTTCTTT	CASSVARGFTEAFF	-	-	TRBV9	TRBJ1-1
TGCAGTGCTAGAGAGCTTACAACGACAGGCTCTGGAAACACCATATATTTT	CSARELTTTGSGNTIYF	-	-	TRBV20-1	TRBJ1-3
TGTGCCAGCATTGGTTGGGGCACAGATACGCAGTATTTT	CASIGWGTDTQYF	few	-	TRBV28	TRBJ2-3
TGCAGCGTTGTGGACAGGTCTCCCGATGGGTCCTACGAGCAGTACTTC	CSVVDRSPDGSYEQYF	-	TRBD1	TRBV29-1	TRBJ2-7
TGTGCCAGCAGTCCCTTCGACAGGGCGATCTACGAGCAGTACTTC	CASSPFDRAIYEQYF	-	TRBD1	TRBV6-5	TRBJ2-7
TGTGCCAGCTCAATGGCGGGTAACACTGAAGCTTTCTTT	CASSMAGNTEAFF	-	-	TRBV18	TRBJ1-1
TGTGCCACCAGTGAAACCGGGACGGCGAACACAGATACGCAGTATTTT	CATSETGTANTDTQYF	-	-	TRBV24-1	TRBJ2-3
TGTGCCAGCAGTTACGGCGGGACAGGGTCCCCAGATACGCAGTATTTT	CASSYGGTGSPDTQYF	-	TRBD1	TRBV6-2/TRBV6-3	TRBJ2-3
TGTGCCAGCAGCCCCCAATCGGGAACTGAAGCTTTCTTT	CASSPQSGTEAFF	-	-	TRBV3-1	TRBJ1-1
TGCAGTGCTCCAGACAGGGGGCTTAATGAAAAACTGTTTTTT	CSAPDRGLNEKLFF	-	TRBD1	TRBV20-1	TRBJ1-4
TGCAGCGTCGGGGGGCCTGGGGTCTCCTACGAGCAGTACTTC	CSVGGPGVSYEQYF	few	-	TRBV29-1	TRBJ2-7
TGTGCCAGCAGCCATGGGCAGCAGCACTACGAGCAGTACTTC	CASSHGQQHYEQYF	-	-	TRBV3-1	TRBJ2-7
TGTGCCAGCAGCTTTGGCAGGCATACCCTCTACGAGCGGTACTTC	CASSFGRHTLYERYF	-	-	TRBV5-6	TRBJ2-5
TGCGCCAGCAGCTCGAGCGGACAGGGGATGTACTTC	CASSSSGQGMYF	-	TRBD1	TRBV5-1	TRBJ2-4
TGCAGTGCATTCCTAGCGGGGGGACCGCAGGATACGCAGTATTTT	CSAFLAGGPQDTQYF	few	TRBD2	TRBV20-1	TRBJ2-3
TGTGCCAGCAGTTATCAGGGGAGGGGTCAGCCCCAGCATTTT	CASSYQGRGQPQHF	-	-	TRBV6-1	TRBJ1-5